The clone carrying this T cell receptor beta chain was seen more than once but under ten times. Its antigen is unknown. From germline, CDR1 is ENHRY and CDR2 SYGVKD. With V trimmed by 5 bases and J by 2 bases, 8 bases remained unmatched. The CDR3 runs 16 residues. This entry belongs to a study of T cells after yellow fever vaccination. Study-wide background: The authors prepared low-cell-number fractions using SMART-Seq v4 Ultra Low Input. General observations from the study: Contaminants from the bulk population, in the form of abundant clonotypes, could be found in FACS-sorted repertoires. Clones from primary vaccination mostly reappeared after the booster (around 96% CD4, approximately 86% CD8).

As TCR cDNA was made by 5'RACE template switching, a universal primer site and UMIs were added. TCRdb analysed the 5' RACE reads with MiXCR anew, one entry per CDR3 protein. The sample has hundreds of thousands of distinct CDR3 sequences; roughly 14% are singletons. The sequence was obtained from a man younger than 45 who received the YFV17D yellow fever vaccine. This chain uses TRBV10-3 with TRBJ2-2, with 7 bases that match TRBD1. Source: PBMCs, taken on the day of the yellow fever booster vaccination. The CDR3 coding sequence is TGTGCCATCAGTACGGACAGGTCTGGAAACACCGGGGAGCTGTTTTTT. Encoded protein: CAISTDRSGNTGELFF.